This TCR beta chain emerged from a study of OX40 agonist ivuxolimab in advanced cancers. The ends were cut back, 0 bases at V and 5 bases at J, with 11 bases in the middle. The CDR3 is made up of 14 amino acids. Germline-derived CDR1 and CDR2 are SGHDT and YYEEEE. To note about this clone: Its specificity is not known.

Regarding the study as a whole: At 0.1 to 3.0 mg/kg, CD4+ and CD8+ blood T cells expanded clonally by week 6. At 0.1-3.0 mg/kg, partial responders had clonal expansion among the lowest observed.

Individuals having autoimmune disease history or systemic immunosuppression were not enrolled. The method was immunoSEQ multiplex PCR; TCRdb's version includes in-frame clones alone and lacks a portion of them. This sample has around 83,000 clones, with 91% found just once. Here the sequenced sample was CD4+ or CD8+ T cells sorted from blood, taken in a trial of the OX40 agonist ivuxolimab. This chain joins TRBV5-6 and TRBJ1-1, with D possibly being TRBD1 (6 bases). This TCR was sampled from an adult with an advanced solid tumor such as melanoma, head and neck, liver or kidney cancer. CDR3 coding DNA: TGTGCCAGCAGCTTGGCGGGCAGGGGTACTGAAGCTTTCTTT. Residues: CASSLAGRGTEAFF.